The entry below describes one T cell receptor (beta chain). What it binds is unknown. The record originates from a study of T cells in Graves' hyperthyroidism and ophthalmopathy. Background on the study: The authors collected peripheral blood at initial diagnosis, before any treatment. Study-wide results and limits: Ophthalmopathy and stable hyperthyroidism were separated by a 13 V-J model. Also found in blood were most expanded thyroid clonotypes above 0.001.

Diagnoses were made from clinical symptoms, serum measures (thyroxine and TRAb), thyroid ultrasound and orbital computed tomography. The length of the CDR3 is 16 residues. With 6 bases clipped from V and 3 bases from J, the junction kept 10 bases outside the gene matches. CDR1 is SNHLY, CDR2 FYNNEI, per germline. TCR beta CDR3 region amplification was performed from RNA transcripts. First-round RT-PCR with HTBI primers amplified the TCR CDR3 region. TCRdb called the multiplex PCR reads again in MiXCR, with one record for every CDR3 protein. The sample comprises some 370,000 distinct CDR3 sequences, roughly 13% of which are singletons, and around 28% rests with the top ten.

The chain uses TRBV2 and TRBJ2-1, with TRBD1 matching 8 bases. The source is a man over 45 with Graves' ophthalmopathy. The specimen sequenced was blood. CDR3 bases: TGTGCCAGCAGGGGTGGACAGGGCGTCCGCTACAATGAGCAGTTCTTC. Translated: CASRGGQGVRYNEQFF.